One and the same sample provided the 8 T cell receptor beta chains below, sequenced in a study of cytomegalovirus exposure and HLA in healthy donors. The PCR had 60 Vbeta and 13 Jbeta primers. This table comes from immunoSEQ multiplex PCR, and its TCRdb copy is limited to in-frame clones, with some not included. This sample contains 95,000 to 150,000 clones. The sample comprised PBMCs. The receptors come from a man aged 30 to 39 in good health and CMV-seronegative.

This chain connects TRBV30 to TRBJ2-3, with TRBD1 as a possible D gene (6 bases). This CDR3 is 14 amino acids long. Germline V gives CDR1 GTSNPN, CDR2 SVGIG (reference sequence). The germline V and J ends were trimmed by 2 bases and 8 bases, with 17 bases remaining between them. Here the CDR3 reads CAWSNRDPTGTQYF. CDR3 sequence (DNA): TGTGCCTGGAGTAACAGGGATCCGACTGGTACGCAGTATTTT.

CDR3 protein: CASRRQGSNEQFF. CDR3 sequence (DNA): TGTGCCAGCAGACGACAGGGTAGCAATGAGCAGTTCTTC. V usage is TRBV6-4 and J usage is TRBJ2-1, with 7 bases fitting TRBD1. CDR1 MRHNA and CDR2 SNTAGT come from the germline V gene. The J segment lost 6 bases and the V segment lost 6 bases, leaving 5 bases of the junction unmatched. CDR3 length: 13 amino acids.

The V gene is TRBV7-2, the J gene TRBJ2-7; a possible D gene is TRBD1 (5 bases). Germline V gene lookup returns CDR1 SGHTA and CDR2 FQGNSA. Trimming left V 2 bases short and J 2 bases short, with 19 bases between. The CDR3 consists of 17 residues. The CDR3 reads CASSLISRAGSAYEQYF. CDR3 bases: TGTGCCAGCAGCTTAATCTCCCGAGCAGGGTCCGCCTACGAGCAGTACTTC.

This chain connects TRBV9 to TRBJ2-7; TRBD2 is a possible D gene (5 bases). V dropped 0 bases and J dropped 3 bases, with 10 bases sitting between them. The CDR3 loop spans 14 amino acids. Looked up from germline, CDR1 is SGDLS and CDR2 is YYNGEE. The CDR3 region has the DNA TGTGCCAGCAGCGTAGCTACAAGCGGCTACGAGCAGTACTTC. Translated: CASSVATSGYEQYF. Together with reference TRBV9 and TRBJ2-7, the CDR3 gives the full variable domain: DSGVTQTPKHLITATGQRVTLRCSPRSGDLSVYWYQQSLDQGLQFLIQYYNGEERAKGNILERFSAQQFPDLHSELNLSSLELGDSALYFCASSVATSGYEQYFGPGTRLTVT.

The chain is built from TRBV19 and TRBJ2-7, with TRBD1 matching 7 bases. Germline values: CDR1 LNHDA, CDR2 SQIVND (reference sequence). V shed 5 bases, J shed 2 bases, and the junction held 9 bases outside the gene matches. The CDR3 extends over 15 amino acids. CDR3 nucleotide sequence: TGTGCCAGTAGTGCGGCACCGGGACAGACCTACGAGCAGTACTTC. Encoded protein: CASSAAPGQTYEQYF.

The chain couples TRBV19 to TRBJ1-2; TRBD1 agrees at 10 bases. Trimming took 1 base from V and 5 from J; bases not matched to a gene: 4. The CDR3 has 15 residues. CDR1 LNHDA and CDR2 SQIVND come from the germline V gene (reference sequence). The CDR3 DNA follows: TGTGCCAGTAGTATAGGCCTGGGACAGGGGTATGGCTACACCTTC. Translation: CASSIGLGQGYGYTF.

The CDR3 here is CASSSRAYQETQYF. The DNA of the CDR3 is TGTGCCAGCAGTAGCAGGGCGTACCAAGAGACCCAGTACTTC. The V and J genes are TRBV6-5 and TRBJ2-5; D possibly corresponds to TRBD1 (5 bases). In germline, CDR1 is MNHEY, CDR2 SVGAGI. The CDR3 sequence is 14 residues long. V lost 5 bases to trimming and J lost 0 bases, with 10 bases between them.

The chain couples TRBV19 to TRBJ2-2; D is undetermined. The CDR3 has 20 amino acids. Per the germline V gene, CDR1 is LNHDA and CDR2 is SQIVND (reference sequence). Trimming shortened V by 0 bases and J by 4 bases, and 24 bases separated the two germline ends. The CDR3, as DNA: TGTGCCAGTAGTATAGATCGGTTTCGACTCTTGAAAGGCGCCACCGGGGAGCTGTTTTTT. Translated: CASSIDRFRLLKGATGELFF.